The 27 T cell receptor beta chains given below trace back to one sample, sequenced in a study of shared clonotypes between healthy human individuals. Positive CCR7 selection of CD45RO-negative cells yielded the naive CD8 cells, and terminally differentiated effector memory CD45RA+ cells were excluded. Clones were sequenced by immunoSEQ multiplex PCR, and TCRdb holds only the in-frame ones, with some missing. This sample yields around 600,000 clones, of which approximately 95% are seen a single time; 0.11% belongs to the top ten. Sequencing used naive CD8+ T cells sorted from blood. These receptors came from a woman in her 30s in good health.

Worth noting for this clone: Different DNA sequences within this sample yield the same CDR3. The chain has TRBV5-4 and TRBJ2-7; D is undetermined. The CDR3 contains 12 residues. The germline CDR1 and CDR2 sequences are SGHNT and YYREEE (reference sequence). Trimming left V 2 bases short and J 1 base short, with 4 bases between. Here the CDR3 DNA reads TGTGCCAGCAGCTTTGGTTCCTACGAGCAGTACTTC. This codes for CASSFGSYEQYF.

The chain uses TRBV2 and TRBJ2-3; unclear D gene. V gave up 3 bases and J gave up 6 bases, with 13 bases separating them. CDR1 is SNHLY, CDR2 FYNNEI, per germline. This CDR3 is built from 14 residues. In DNA, the CDR3 is TGTGCCAGCAGTGAGTCGGACGACACGGATACGCAGTATTTT. Protein: CASSESDDTDTQYF.

The chain combines TRBV7-6 with TRBJ1-1; 7 bases align to TRBD1. There are 15 residues in the CDR3. Germline lookup yields CDR1 SGHVS and CDR2 FNYEAQ. J lost 3 bases, V lost 4 bases, and 8 bases had no gene match. CDR3 sequence: CASSSETGEDTEAFF. In nucleotides, the CDR3 is TGTGCCAGCAGCTCGGAAACAGGGGAGGACACTGAAGCTTTCTTT.

The rearrangement joins TRBV30 to TRBJ1-1; the D is unclear. The germline CDR1 and CDR2 sequences are GTSNPN and SVGIG (reference sequence). This CDR3 spans 11 amino acids. The V and J ends lost 0 bases and 11 bases respectively, with 10 bases between them. Written as DNA, the CDR3 is TGTGCCTGGAGTGTCGAGCAGCCGGCTTTCTTT. Residues: CAWSVEQPAFF.

J is TRBJ2-3 and V is TRBV5-1; D perhaps matches TRBD2 (5 bases). Germline V CDR1 and CDR2: SGHRS, YFSETQ. This CDR3 is built from 13 residues. Trimming cost V 4 bases and J 2 bases, with 8 bases left between them. The chain's CDR3 is CASSPDFTDTQYF. The CDR3 nucleotides read TGCGCCAGCAGCCCGGACTTCACAGATACGCAGTATTTT.

This clone came up once. The genes are TRBV28 and TRBJ2-1, with a tentative D call TRBD2 (6 bases). CDR3 size: 14 residues. V lost 3 bases, J lost 8 bases, and 14 bases lay in between. The germline gives CDR1 MDHEN, CDR2 SYDVKM. DNA for the CDR3: TGTGCCAGCAGTTTGGGACTCACTAGGGATGAGCAGTTCTTC. It encodes CASSLGLTRDEQFF. The full variable domain, rest sourced from reference TRBV28 and TRBJ2-1, is DVKVTQSSRYLVKRTGEKVFLECVQDMDHENMFWYRQDPGLGLRLIYFSYDVKMKEKGDIPEGYSVSREKKERFSLILESASTNQTSMYLCASSLGLTRDEQFFGPGTRLTVL.

The chain uses TRBV7-9 and TRBJ2-3, with D hard to call. Germline loops: CDR1 SEHNR, CDR2 FQNEAQ (reference sequence). The CDR3 runs to 12 residues. Trimming took off 4 bases at V and 4 bases at J, with 6 bases between the two ends. This CDR3 reads CASSSLSDTQYF. DNA for the CDR3: TGTGCCAGCAGCTCTCTTTCAGATACGCAGTATTTT. The whole variable domain, filled in from reference TRBV7-9 and TRBJ2-3, reads DTGVSQNPRHKITKRGQNVTFRCDPISEHNRLYWYRQTLGQGPEFLTYFQNEAQLEKSRLLSDRFSAERPKGSFSTLEIQRTEQGDSAMYLCASSSLSDTQYFGPGTRLTVL.

The V gene is TRBV28, the J gene TRBJ2-3, with 10 positions matching TRBD2. V was clipped by 5 bases and J by 3 bases; unmatched bases: 8. The CDR3 is made up of 16 amino acids. Germline CDR1 MDHEN, CDR2 SYDVKM. CDR3 loop: CASSLLAGDLTDTQYF. The CDR3 DNA reads as TGTGCCAGCAGTCTCCTAGCGGGAGACTTGACAGATACGCAGTATTTT.

V is TRBV5-5 and J is TRBJ1-1, with TRBD1 as a possible D gene (5 bases). Germline CDR1 and CDR2: SGHKS and YYEKEE (reference sequence). The ends were cut back, 3 bases at V and 0 bases at J, with 12 bases in the middle. This CDR3 has 15 amino acids. CDR3 loop: CASSSGGRVNTEAFF. CDR3 DNA: TGTGCCAGCAGCTCCGGTGGCAGGGTGAACACTGAAGCTTTCTTT.

The CDR3 reads CASSPPTGKTEAFF. The CDR3 bases are TGTGCCAGCAGCCCCCCGACAGGGAAAACTGAAGCTTTCTTT. J is TRBJ1-1 and V is TRBV7-9; the match to TRBD1 covers 7 bases. There are 14 residues in the CDR3. Per germline, CDR1 SEHNR and CDR2 FQNEAQ (reference sequence). The ends lost 5 bases at V and 5 bases at J; junction bases unmatched: 8. Looking up the rest from reference TRBV7-9 and TRBJ1-1 gives the full variable domain: DTGVSQNPRHKITKRGQNVTFRCDPISEHNRLYWYRQTLGQGPEFLTYFQNEAQLEKSRLLSDRFSAERPKGSFSTLEIQRTEQGDSAMYLCASSPPTGKTEAFFGQGTRLTVV.

J is TRBJ2-7 and V is TRBV27, with D maybe TRBD2 (6 bases). There are 14 residues in the CDR3. Germline-derived CDR1 and CDR2 are MNHEY and SMNVEV (reference sequence). Trimming took off 0 bases at V and 2 bases at J, with 8 bases between the two ends. DNA of the CDR3: TGTGCCAGCAGTTTATCTAGCGGCGCCTACGAGCAGTACTTC. The encoded protein is CASSLSSGAYEQYF.

This chain uses TRBV20-1 with TRBJ2-5; D ambiguous. V lost 4 bases and J lost 7, with 10 bases in between. The length of the CDR3 is 11 residues. From germline, CDR1 is DFQATT and CDR2 SNEGSKA (reference sequence). The CDR3, as DNA: TGCAGTGCTACAGACGTTCGGACCCAGTACTTC. This gives the protein CSATDVRTQYF.

The chain is built from TRBV28 and TRBJ1-2; TRBD1 might be the D (5 bases). CDR1 is MDHEN and CDR2 is SYDVKM in the germline V gene. With 5 bases removed from V and 4 bases from J, the gap between germline ends came to 29 bases. CDR3 length equals 19 residues. The CDR3 protein is CASSSIFGTQEPVSYGYTF. The CDR3 bases are TGTGCCAGCAGTAGCATCTTCGGGACCCAGGAGCCAGTAAGCTATGGCTACACCTTC.

The V gene is TRBV9, the J gene TRBJ1-1, with D uncertain. The CDR3 sequence is 12 residues long. V dropped 3 bases and J dropped 4 bases, with 7 bases sitting between them. Germline values: CDR1 SGDLS, CDR2 YYNGEE. The CDR3 here is CASSGLRTEAFF. The CDR3 DNA sequence: TGTGCCAGCAGCGGCCTTCGCACTGAAGCTTTCTTT.

The V gene is TRBV9, the J gene TRBJ1-2, with TRBD1 matching 12 bases. Trimming took 4 bases from V and 4 from J; bases not matched to a gene: 8. This CDR3 region has 16 residues. The V gene's germline CDR1 is SGDLS and CDR2 YYNGEE. The CDR3, as DNA: TGTGCCAGCAGCACGGGACAGGGGGCAGCCCTCTATGGCTACACCTTC. This codes for CASSTGQGAALYGYTF.

This rearrangement joins TRBV28 to TRBJ2-1, with D unclear. This CDR3 is 12 amino acids long. The V and J ends lost 5 bases and 4 bases respectively, with 6 bases between them. From germline, CDR1 is MDHEN and CDR2 SYDVKM. CDR3 DNA sequence: TGTGCCAGCAGTATTAAGTACAATGAGCAGTTCTTC. Its translation is CASSIKYNEQFF.

This clone appeared a single time. The genes are TRBV27 and TRBJ1-2, with a tentative D call TRBD1 (6 bases). The CDR3 runs 15 residues. V was pared by 3 bases and J by 4 bases, with 15 bases between. The germline V gene encodes CDR1 MNHEY and CDR2 SMNVEV (reference sequence). CDR3: CASSLTVGQTYGYTF. The DNA for the CDR3 is TGTGCCAGCAGTTTGACCGTAGGACAGACCTATGGCTACACCTTC.

The chain employs TRBV9 and TRBJ1-4; 7 bases agree with TRBD1. This CDR3 spans 15 amino acids. The junction had 7 bases not matched to a gene; V was cut back by 4 bases and J by 4 bases. From germline, CDR1 is SGDLS and CDR2 YYNGEE. CDR3 residues: CASSHDREDNEKLFF. CDR3 sequence (DNA): TGTGCCAGCAGCCACGACAGGGAAGATAATGAAAAACTGTTTTTT. The whole variable domain, remainder taken from reference TRBV9 and TRBJ1-4, is DSGVTQTPKHLITATGQRVTLRCSPRSGDLSVYWYQQSLDQGLQFLIQYYNGEERAKGNILERFSAQQFPDLHSELNLSSLELGDSALYFCASSHDREDNEKLFFGSGTQLSVL.

This chain connects TRBV7-8 to TRBJ2-5, with a tentative D call TRBD2 (7 bases). The DNA end is a closer match to TRBJ2-7, so the J assignment may be wrong. Germline V CDR1 and CDR2: SGHVS, FQNEAQ. This CDR3 spans 14 amino acids. The CDR3 is CASSEGGVSYEQYF. CDR3 in DNA: TGTGCCAGCAGCGAAGGGGGGGTTTCTTACGAGCAGTACTTC.

This chain uses TRBV27 with TRBJ2-7, with D maybe TRBD2 (6 bases). This CDR3 has 17 residues. V lost 0 bases to trimming and J lost 2 bases, with 17 bases between them. Germline CDR1 reads MNHEY; CDR2 reads SMNVEV (reference sequence). The chain's CDR3 is CASSLSLARGGTYEQYF. CDR3 sequence (DNA): TGTGCCAGCAGTTTATCACTAGCAAGGGGAGGAACCTACGAGCAGTACTTC.

The J gene is TRBJ2-5, the V gene TRBV19; perhaps TRBD2 as D (6 bases). The CDR3 is made up of 13 amino acids. The V and J ends lost 6 bases and 1 base respectively, with 9 bases between them. Per germline, CDR1 LNHDA and CDR2 SQIVND (reference sequence). The CDR3 nucleotides read TGTGCCAGTAGGGACTATCCCCAAGAGACCCAGTACTTC. Translation gives CASRDYPQETQYF.

The chain employs TRBV30 and TRBJ1-4; 7 bases align to TRBD1. The V and J ends lost 5 bases and 4 bases, in that order; junction bases with no gene match: 7. Looked up from germline, CDR1 is GTSNPN and CDR2 is SVGIG (reference sequence). This CDR3 region has 14 residues. The CDR3 DNA reads TGTGCCTGGGGTCGGGACAGCCTTAATGAAAAACTGTTTTTT. Translated: CAWGRDSLNEKLFF. The full variable domain, completed using reference TRBV30 and TRBJ1-4, is SQTIHQWPATLVQPVGSPLSLECTVEGTSNPNLYWYRQAAGRGLQLLFYSVGIGQISSEVPQNLSASRPQDRQFILSSKKLLLSDSGFYLCAWGRDSLNEKLFFGSGTQLSVL.

The chain carries TRBV19 and TRBJ2-2, with D perhaps being TRBD1 or TRBD2 (5 bases each). Germline V gene lookup returns CDR1 LNHDA and CDR2 SQIVND (reference sequence). The germline V and J ends were trimmed by 3 bases and 6 bases, with 11 bases remaining between them. CDR3 size: 14 residues. The DNA for the CDR3 is TGTGCCAGTAGTATGAGGGGCAGGGCCGGGGAGCTGTTTTTT. Protein: CASSMRGRAGELFF.

V and J are TRBV27 and TRBJ2-7, with 12 nucleotides matching TRBD1. The germline CDR1 and CDR2 sequences are MNHEY and SMNVEV (reference sequence). CDR3 size: 18 residues. V was pared by 4 bases and J by 6 bases, with 16 bases of the junction left unmatched. The CDR3 DNA is TGTGCCAGCAGTTCCTCGCCCGGGACAGGGGGCTTTTTGGTCGAGCAGTACTTC. This sequence encodes CASSSSPGTGGFLVEQYF.

This chain links TRBV30 with TRBJ2-7, with D perhaps TRBD2 (6 bases). Germline V gives CDR1 GTSNPN, CDR2 SVGIG (reference sequence). V was pared by 5 bases and J by 2 bases, with 10 bases between. The CDR3 covers 12 residues. Here the CDR3 DNA reads TGTGCCTGGGGCTCGGGAGCCTACGAGCAGTACTTC. Protein product: CAWGSGAYEQYF.

The rearrangement joins TRBV5-1 to TRBJ1-1; D is possibly TRBD1 (6 bases). The V and J ends lost 1 base and 8 bases respectively, with 9 bases between them. Per the germline V gene, CDR1 is SGHRS and CDR2 is YFSETQ. This CDR3 region has 12 residues. The CDR3 nucleotides are TGCGCCAGCAGCTTGCAGACAGGAGAAGCTTTCTTT. Translation: CASSLQTGEAFF.

The rearrangement uses TRBV28 and TRBJ1-4, with TRBD1 matching 7 bases. The V segment lost 4 bases and the J segment 15 bases; nucleotides outside the gene matches: 8. The CDR3 spans 12 residues. Per the germline V gene, CDR1 is MDHEN and CDR2 is SYDVKM. CDR3 nucleotides: TGTGCCAGCAGTTACGAAAGACAGGGTTTGTTTTTT. Amino acid sequence: CASSYERQGLFF.